This T cell receptor (beta chain) was retrieved from a study of blood T cell repertoires in COVID-19. Looking at the study overall: The cDNA or gDNA used as material had been derived from T cells, B-cell-depleted T cells, or PBMCs.

V was trimmed by 6 bases and J by 10 bases, leaving 11 bases between them. The CDR3 has 11 residues. Germline CDR1 and CDR2: SGHTS and YDEGEE. Clones were read by immunoSEQ multiplex PCR, and TCRdb kept only the in-frame ones, dropping some. The table includes more than 200,000 clones, around nine tenths detected once. The specimen sequenced was peripheral blood. This TCR derives from a woman aged 55-69 years with acute or convalescent COVID-19. This sequence joins TRBV5-8 and TRBJ2-1; no clear D gene. The CDR3 DNA reads TGTGCCAGCACCCTAATTTGGGAGCAGTTCTTC. It encodes CASTLIWEQFF.